The 31 T cell receptor beta chains below all came from one sample that was sequenced in a study of blood T cells in healthy people across ages. A second PCR of about 6 to 12 cycles used a sample-barcoded 5' primer and a J-beta primer mix. Each CDR3 protein gets one entry after TCRdb re-called the 5' RACE reads with MiXCR. The sample holds over 1,300,000 distinct CDR3 sequences; around 59% are singletons and the top ten take 5% to 7%. Sequencing used blood. Receptors were obtained from a man aged 18 to 29 in good health.

This chain uses TRBV6-5 with TRBJ2-5; no firm D call. This CDR3 region has 11 residues. The V and J ends lost 8 bases and 11 bases respectively, with 15 bases between them. CDR1 and CDR2 from the germline V gene are MNHEY and SVGAGI. The DNA for the CDR3 is TGTGCCAGCTATCAGAACAATGAGCAGTACTTC. This encodes CASYQNNEQYF.

This chain connects TRBV5-5 to TRBJ2-7, with 7 nucleotides matching TRBD2. The J call may not be correct, given that the DNA end is closer to TRBJ2-5. The CDR3 length is 16 residues. In germline, CDR1 is SGHKS, CDR2 YYEKEE (reference sequence). The CDR3 DNA reads as TGTGCCAGCAGCTTGTTTGGGGGGGGACGAGGGGAGACCCAGTACTTC. Amino acid sequence: CASSLFGGGRGETQYF.

This chain joins TRBV4-1 and TRBJ1-1, with D tentatively TRBD1 (6 bases). V was trimmed by 4 bases and J by 8 bases, leaving 17 bases between them. The length of the CDR3 is 14 residues. Per the germline V gene, CDR1 is MGHRA and CDR2 is YSYEKL. Here the CDR3 reads CASSPYEGGREAFF. CDR3 bases: TGCGCCAGCAGCCCATACGAGGGGGGGAGGGAAGCTTTCTTT.

The chain carries TRBV28 and TRBJ2-7; D may match TRBD1 or TRBD2 (5 bases each). Germline V gives CDR1 MDHEN, CDR2 SYDVKM. The CDR3 has 9 residues. V lost 10 bases, J lost 10 bases, and 11 bases lay in between. Here the CDR3 DNA reads TGTGCCAAACAGAGGGGCCAGTACTTC. Translating gives CAKQRGQYF.

This clonotype was counted a few times. The chain carries TRBV27 and TRBJ1-1; tentative D call: TRBD1 (6 bases). Germline V lookup: CDR1 MNHEY, CDR2 SMNVEV (reference sequence). The CDR3 consists of 13 residues. Trimming pared 4 bases from V and 4 bases from J, leaving 10 bases between. CDR3: CASSWGGGTEAFF. Here the CDR3 DNA reads TGTGCCAGCAGTTGGGGGGGCGGCACTGAAGCTTTCTTT.

The chain links TRBV7-9 to TRBJ2-7; 9 bases are shared with TRBD1. The V segment lost 5 bases and the J segment 0 bases; nucleotides outside the gene matches: 5. The CDR3 spans 15 residues. CDR1 is SEHNR, CDR2 FQNEAQ, per germline (reference sequence). The CDR3 DNA is TGTGCCAGCAGCGGGACAGGGAGGGGCTCCTACGAGCAGTACTTC. Residues: CASSGTGRGSYEQYF.

The CDR3 loop is CASSQARQEPYEQYF. DNA for the CDR3: TGCGCCAGCAGCCAAGCGCGGCAGGAGCCCTACGAGCAGTACTTC. The chain links TRBV4-1 to TRBJ2-7; D ambiguous. Looked up from germline, CDR1 is MGHRA and CDR2 is YSYEKL. This CDR3 spans 15 amino acids. V was cut by 1 base and J by 2 bases, with 12 bases left in between.

This chain joins TRBV12-3 or TRBV12-4 and TRBJ2-1, with D possibly being TRBD1 or TRBD2 (5 bases each). The CDR3 spans 15 residues. Trimming shortened V by 8 bases and J by 5 bases, and 19 bases separated the two germline ends. The CDR3 DNA follows: TGTGCCAGCGTGAGGGGCGGTGCACTCAACAATGAGCAGTTCTTC. Protein sequence: CASVRGGALNNEQFF.

This clonotype has just a few counts. The V gene is TRBV7-9, the J gene TRBJ2-3; TRBD2 matches at 8 bases. Germline V lookup: CDR1 SEHNR, CDR2 FQNEAQ (reference sequence). Trimming took 5 bases from V and 3 from J; bases not matched to a gene: 7. This CDR3 has 15 amino acids. In DNA form, the CDR3 reads TGTGCCAGCAGCCCTATCAGCGGGAGAACAGATACGCAGTATTTT. It translates to CASSPISGRTDTQYF.

V and J are TRBV7-6 and TRBJ2-7; the D is unclear. The CDR3 runs to 15 residues. Germline V gene data show CDR1 as SGHVS and CDR2 as FNYEAQ. V dropped 2 bases and J dropped 2 bases, with 13 bases sitting between them. For the CDR3, the DNA is TGTGCCAGCAGCTTATACGGCCGACCCCCCTACGAGCAGTACTTC. It codes for CASSLYGRPPYEQYF.

The chain carries TRBV5-1 and TRBJ2-3, with 9 bases lining up with TRBD2. The CDR3 is made up of 15 amino acids. The germline V gene has CDR1 SGHRS and CDR2 YFSETQ. V lost 0 bases and J lost 5; bases outside the gene matches: 4. The CDR3 loop is CASSLGVSGRDTQYF. Written as DNA, the CDR3 is TGCGCCAGCAGCTTGGGGGTTAGCGGGAGAGATACGCAGTATTTT.

The chain combines TRBV12-5 with TRBJ2-2; D is unresolved. CDR1 is LGHNT, CDR2 FRNRAP, per germline. CDR3 length equals 16 residues. V gave up 1 base and J gave up 1 base, with 10 bases separating them. The CDR3 DNA reads as TGTGCTAGTGGTTTGGCCCGGGCAGGGAACACCGGGGAGCTGTTTTTT. It translates to CASGLARAGNTGELFF.

J is TRBJ1-2 and V is TRBV28; a possible D gene is TRBD1 (6 bases). V was trimmed by 3 bases and J by 8 bases, leaving 19 bases between them. Germline values: CDR1 MDHEN, CDR2 SYDVKM. This CDR3 region has 15 residues. The CDR3 sequence: CASSLMEQGLQGYTF. The CDR3 bases are TGTGCCAGCAGTTTGATGGAACAGGGTCTGCAGGGCTACACCTTC.

The genes are TRBV7-2 and TRBJ2-1; 11 bases are a match to TRBD2. The germline V gene has CDR1 SGHTA and CDR2 FQGNSA. Trimming cost V 4 bases and J 9 bases; bases outside gene matches: 8. The CDR3 totals 15 residues. The DNA for the CDR3 is TGTGCCAGCAGCTCGACTAGCGGGATGAGGAGTGAGCAGTTCTTC. Protein: CASSSTSGMRSEQFF.

This chain joins TRBV6-1 and TRBJ2-7, with D unresolved. The CDR3 is 16 residues long. V was cut by 6 bases and J by 0 bases, with 18 bases left in between. Germline CDR1 MNHNS, CDR2 SASEGT. The CDR3 sequence is CASRPLLQVSSYEQYF. In DNA form, the CDR3 reads TGTGCCAGCAGGCCCCTCCTCCAGGTGAGCTCCTACGAGCAGTACTTC.

This clonotype was seen only a few times. The chain is built from TRBV5-8 and TRBJ1-2; D is ambiguous. CDR1 is SGHTS and CDR2 is YDEGEE in the germline V gene. There are 13 residues in the CDR3. Trimming left V 5 bases short and J 3 bases short, with 11 bases between. In nucleotides, the CDR3 is TGTGCCAGCAGTCGGCGAGAGGACTATGGCTACACCTTC. Protein sequence: CASSRREDYGYTF.

This clonotype turned up a few times. The CDR3, as DNA: TGTGCCAGCAGCCACCCCGATGAGCAGTTCTTC. Translation: CASSHPDEQFF. The chain has TRBV3-1 and TRBJ2-1; no definite D call. The CDR3 has 11 residues. Germline V CDR1 and CDR2: LGHDT, YNNKEL (reference sequence). Trimming took off 3 bases at V and 8 bases at J, with 5 bases between the two ends.

This clonotype was recorded once. The chain links TRBV6-1 to TRBJ1-5, with a possible D match to TRBD1 (5 bases). The V end lost 2 bases, the J end lost 1 base, and 12 bases lay between the germline ends. Per germline, CDR1 MNHNS and CDR2 SASEGT. This CDR3 spans 16 amino acids. CDR3 DNA: TGTGCCAGCAGTGAACCCTGGAGACAGAGCAATCAGCCCCAGCATTTT. Protein sequence: CASSEPWRQSNQPQHF.

This clonotype was recorded many times. The chain is built from TRBV11-2 and TRBJ2-7; D is unresolved. The CDR3 loop spans 12 amino acids. V dropped 6 bases and J dropped 2 bases, with 8 bases sitting between them. CDR1 is SGHAT, CDR2 FQNNGV, per germline. The CDR3 loop reads CASSLNAYEQYF. CDR3 coding DNA: TGTGCCAGCAGTTTGAATGCCTACGAGCAGTACTTC.

In this sample, this clonotype turned up a few times. This rearrangement joins TRBV29-1 to TRBJ2-1; no clear D gene. Trimming took off 2 bases at V and 5 bases at J, with 4 bases between the two ends. Germline assignment: CDR1 SQVTM and CDR2 ANQGSEA. The length of the CDR3 is 11 residues. CDR3 sequence reads: CSVETDNEQFF. DNA for the CDR3: TGCAGCGTTGAAACCGACAATGAGCAGTTCTTC.

The gene calls are TRBV28 and TRBJ1-5; D is possibly TRBD1 (5 bases). This CDR3 comprises 17 residues. Germline V gives CDR1 MDHEN, CDR2 SYDVKM. The V gene lost 6 bases and the J gene lost 2 bases, with 20 bases spanning the gap. CDR3 in amino acids: CASRSAPGLGGNQPQHF. Written as DNA, the CDR3 is TGTGCCAGCAGGTCGGCCCCGGGTCTGGGGGGCAATCAGCCCCAGCATTTT.

The rearrangement joins TRBV4-2 to TRBJ1-1; D perhaps matches TRBD1 (5 bases). Germline CDR1 and CDR2: LGHNA and YNFKEQ. The V end lost 1 base, the J end lost 1 base, and 13 bases lay between the germline ends. The CDR3 runs to 16 residues. The CDR3 spells CASSQVLGRRNTEAFF. The CDR3 DNA sequence: TGTGCCAGCAGCCAAGTGCTGGGACGGAGGAACACTGAAGCTTTCTTT.

This chain joins TRBV5-4 and TRBJ2-1; a weak D match, TRBD1 (6 bases). The CDR3 has 15 residues. Germline assignment: CDR1 SGHNT and CDR2 YYREEE (reference sequence). Deletions cut 5 bases from V and 3 bases from J, with 15 bases between. This CDR3 is CASSPRQARYNEQFF. The CDR3 nucleotides are TGTGCCAGCAGTCCGAGACAGGCTCGCTACAATGAGCAGTTCTTC.

This chain uses TRBV20-1 with TRBJ2-1; TRBD1 aligns across 9 bases. The CDR3 length is 15 residues. Germline V gives CDR1 DFQATT, CDR2 SNEGSKA (reference sequence). With 3 bases clipped from V and 7 bases from J, the junction kept 10 bases outside the gene matches. CDR3 in amino acids: CSARTGTGLGNEQFF. In DNA form, the CDR3 reads TGCAGTGCTAGGACCGGGACAGGGCTTGGTAATGAGCAGTTCTTC.

J is TRBJ2-7 and V is TRBV7-9; no reliable D call. CDR3 length equals 15 residues. V lost 5 bases, J lost 2 bases, and 16 bases lay in between. Germline CDR1 is SEHNR and CDR2 is FQNEAQ (reference sequence). This chain's CDR3 is CASSPNSQLAYEQYF. The CDR3 nucleotides read TGTGCCAGCAGCCCCAACTCCCAACTGGCCTACGAGCAGTACTTC.

The V and J genes are TRBV7-2 and TRBJ1-2; D remains ambiguous. Germline values: CDR1 SGHTA, CDR2 FQGNSA. V lost 0 bases, J lost 5 bases, and 10 bases lay in between. CDR3 length: 14 residues. The CDR3 sequence: CASSLAPEMYGYTF. In DNA form, the CDR3 reads TGTGCCAGCAGCTTAGCGCCCGAGATGTATGGCTACACCTTC.

The V gene is TRBV20-1, the J gene TRBJ1-2; 11 bases map to TRBD1. CDR1 and CDR2 from the germline V gene are DFQATT and SNEGSKA (reference sequence). Trimming at V came to 6 bases and at J to 4 bases, leaving 7 bases not matched to a gene. The CDR3 totals 14 residues. This CDR3 reads CSADGTGGRYGYTF. CDR3 coding DNA: TGCAGTGCCGACGGGACAGGGGGACGCTATGGCTACACCTTC.

This clonotype was picked up a small number of times. The chain couples TRBV3-1 to TRBJ2-1; weak D call: TRBD1 (5 bases). Germline V gives CDR1 LGHDT, CDR2 YNNKEL (reference sequence). V lost 1 base and J 7 bases, leaving 8 bases between the germline ends. The CDR3 is 13 amino acids. CDR3 in amino acids: CASSQVGANEQFF. In nucleotides, the CDR3 is TGTGCCAGCAGCCAAGTAGGGGCGAATGAGCAGTTCTTC.

This rearrangement joins TRBV12-3 or TRBV12-4 to TRBJ2-7; unclear D gene. The ends were cut back, 2 bases at V and 2 bases at J, with 10 bases in the middle. The CDR3 has 14 amino acids. This CDR3 is CASSLTGLAYEQYF. CDR3 coding DNA: TGTGCCAGCAGTTTAACTGGTCTAGCCTACGAGCAGTACTTC.

This clonotype was recorded only once. CDR3 protein: CASSDQPFVAGGAEQFF. The CDR3 region has the DNA TGTGCCAGCAGCGACCAACCTTTTGTAGCGGGGGGTGCTGAGCAGTTCTTC. The chain has TRBV6-6 and TRBJ2-1; 10 bases are shared with TRBD2. Trimming at V came to 6 bases and at J to 9 bases, leaving 17 bases not matched to a gene. The CDR3 consists of 17 residues. Germline CDR1 MNHNY, CDR2 SVGAGI (reference sequence).

This clonotype came up once. J is TRBJ2-7 and V is TRBV4-1, with TRBD2 matching 10 bases. With 2 bases clipped from V and 0 bases from J, the junction kept 4 bases outside the gene matches. Germline CDR1 is MGHRA and CDR2 is YSYEKL. The CDR3 is 16 residues long. DNA of the CDR3: TGCGCCAGCAGCCAAAGTAGCGGGGGGAGCTCCTACGAGCAGTACTTC. Encoded protein: CASSQSSGGSSYEQYF.